The next 14 T cell receptor beta chains were all read from a single sample in a study of glioma-infiltrating T cells. Using RNA template, CDR3s of TCR alpha and beta were amplified with iRepertoire arm-PCR. Using its own MiXCR run on the multiplex PCR reads, TCRdb lists one record per CDR3 protein. The sample holds approximately 190,000 distinct CDR3 sequences, about 31% seen once. Sample: glioma tissue, nonneoplastic brain tissue, or PBMCs (not recorded which). The receptors stem from a human donor with low-grade glioma or glioblastoma, undergoing nonglioma brain surgery, or in good health (not recorded which).

This chain joins TRBV6-6 and TRBJ2-3, with TRBD1 matching 8 bases. Germline trimming cut 11 bases from V and 4 bases from J; bases unmatched to any gene: 14. CDR1 is MNHNY, CDR2 SVGAGI, per germline (reference sequence). CDR3 length equals 15 residues. CDR3 sequence reads: CALILDRDVSDTQYF. CDR3 nucleotides: TGTGCCCTCATTCTGGACAGGGATGTGTCAGATACGCAGTATTTT.

This clonotype was recorded many times. V gene TRBV3-1 combines with J gene TRBJ1-1, with unresolved D. Germline values: CDR1 LGHDT, CDR2 YNNKEL (reference sequence). Trimming cost V 1 base and J 11 bases, with 8 bases left between them. The CDR3 length is 11 residues. CDR3 region: CASSQGIWAFF. For the CDR3, the DNA is TGTGCCAGCAGCCAAGGGATTTGGGCTTTCTTT.

This clonotype was counted between two and nine times. This chain joins TRBV9 and TRBJ2-1; 11 bases are shared with TRBD2. J lost 4 bases, V lost 4 bases, and 7 bases had no gene match. The CDR3 runs to 16 residues. The germline gives CDR1 SGDLS, CDR2 YYNGEE. CDR3 sequence reads: CASSSLLAGAYNEQFF. The CDR3 DNA reads TGTGCCAGCAGCTCCCTACTAGCGGGGGCTTACAATGAGCAGTTCTTC.

The chain combines TRBV29-1 with TRBJ2-7; D unresolved. CDR3 size: 9 residues. V gave up 3 bases and J gave up 7 bases, with 4 bases separating them. Germline V gene data show CDR1 as SQVTM and CDR2 as ANQGSEA. The CDR3 region has the DNA TGCAGCGTTGAGGTTGAGCAGTACTTC. Its translation: CSVEVEQYF.

The chain carries TRBV2 and TRBJ1-3; possible D gene TRBD1, 5 bases. CDR1 and CDR2 from the germline V gene are SNHLY and FYNNEI. V gave up 5 bases and J gave up 6 bases, with 17 bases separating them. The CDR3 length is 15 residues. The CDR3 bases are TGTGCCAGCAGTTCCGCCGGGACCTACGAAAACACCATATATTTT. Protein sequence: CASSSAGTYENTIYF.

This clonotype was recorded many times. Here the CDR3 reads CASSYYVDRTYEQYF. In DNA, the CDR3 is TGTGCCAGCAGTTACTACGTTGACAGGACCTACGAGCAGTACTTC. J is TRBJ2-7 and V is TRBV6-5; D possibly corresponds to TRBD1 (6 bases). Germline loops: CDR1 MNHEY, CDR2 SVGAGI. Trimming pared 1 base from V and 2 bases from J, leaving 12 bases between. This CDR3 is built from 15 residues.

The chain recombines TRBV5-1 with TRBJ2-7, with 8 bases fitting TRBD2. The CDR3 spans 14 residues. V dropped 4 bases and J dropped 7; count of bases not matched to a gene: 10. CDR1 and CDR2 from the germline V gene are SGHRS and YFSETQ. The CDR3, as DNA: TGCGCCAGCAGCGCGGGACTAGAGGGAGGGGAGCAGTACTTC. Protein: CASSAGLEGGEQYF.

Many counts were recorded for this clonotype. CDR3 protein: CASSHSGTYNEQFF. CDR3 coding DNA: TGTGCCAGCAGCCACAGCGGGACCTACAATGAGCAGTTCTTC. The rearrangement joins TRBV4-2 to TRBJ2-1; TRBD2 aligns across 7 bases. Germline CDR1 reads LGHNA; CDR2 reads YNFKEQ. The CDR3 is 14 residues long. V lost 3 bases to trimming and J lost 2 bases; unmatched junction nucleotides: 1.

This clonotype was observed a handful of times. The J gene is TRBJ2-7, the V gene TRBV6-5; unclear D gene. The CDR3 sequence is 15 residues long. In germline, CDR1 is MNHEY, CDR2 SVGAGI. Deletions cut 0 bases from V and 0 bases from J, with 9 bases between. CDR3 region: CASSYSSTLSYEQYF. The DNA of the CDR3 is TGTGCCAGCAGTTACTCGAGTACACTCTCCTACGAGCAGTACTTC.

This clonotype has ten or more counts. The chain links TRBV6-1 to TRBJ2-3, with 9 bases fitting TRBD1. V shed 5 bases and J 3 bases; nucleotides not matched to a gene: 6. This CDR3 spans 15 amino acids. CDR1 is MNHNS, CDR2 SASEGT, per germline. CDR3 bases: TGTGCCAGCAGTTCGGGGGACAGGGCAACAGATACGCAGTATTTT. Translating gives CASSSGDRATDTQYF.

Ten or more counts support this clonotype. This chain uses TRBV6-1 with TRBJ2-3; the D gene is possibly TRBD2 (5 bases). Germline CDR1 MNHNS, CDR2 SASEGT. The CDR3 runs 15 residues. Trimming pared 8 bases from V and 2 bases from J, leaving 17 bases between. This CDR3 is CASAVTVLATDTQYF. DNA for the CDR3: TGTGCCAGCGCAGTGACTGTCCTAGCCACAGATACGCAGTATTTT.

The chain couples TRBV12-3 or TRBV12-4 to TRBJ2-1; TRBD2 agrees at 12 bases. CDR3 size: 14 residues. The V gene end was trimmed by 9 bases and the J gene end by 4 bases; junction bases not matched to a gene: 4. CDR3 sequence (DNA): TGTGCCAGATGGACTAGCGGGAAGTACAATGAGCAGTTCTTC. This encodes CARWTSGKYNEQFF.

This clonotype was found a few times. This chain uses TRBV5-1 with TRBJ2-7, with 10 bases aligning to TRBD1. Trimming at V came to 5 bases and at J to 3 bases, leaving 8 bases not matched to a gene. Germline assignment: CDR1 SGHRS and CDR2 YFSETQ. The CDR3 runs 15 residues. CDR3 loop: CASRIGQGVYYEQYF. In nucleotides, the CDR3 is TGCGCCAGCAGGATCGGACAGGGGGTCTACTACGAGCAGTACTTC.

This clonotype was seen ten or more times. The rearrangement joins TRBV4-1 to TRBJ1-1; D gene unclear. Germline CDR1 MGHRA, CDR2 YSYEKL. The CDR3 has 12 residues. With 4 bases removed from V and 1 base from J, the gap between germline ends came to 4 bases. CDR3 DNA: TGCGCCAGCAGCCGAACGAACACTGAAGCTTTCTTT. Translating it yields CASSRTNTEAFF.